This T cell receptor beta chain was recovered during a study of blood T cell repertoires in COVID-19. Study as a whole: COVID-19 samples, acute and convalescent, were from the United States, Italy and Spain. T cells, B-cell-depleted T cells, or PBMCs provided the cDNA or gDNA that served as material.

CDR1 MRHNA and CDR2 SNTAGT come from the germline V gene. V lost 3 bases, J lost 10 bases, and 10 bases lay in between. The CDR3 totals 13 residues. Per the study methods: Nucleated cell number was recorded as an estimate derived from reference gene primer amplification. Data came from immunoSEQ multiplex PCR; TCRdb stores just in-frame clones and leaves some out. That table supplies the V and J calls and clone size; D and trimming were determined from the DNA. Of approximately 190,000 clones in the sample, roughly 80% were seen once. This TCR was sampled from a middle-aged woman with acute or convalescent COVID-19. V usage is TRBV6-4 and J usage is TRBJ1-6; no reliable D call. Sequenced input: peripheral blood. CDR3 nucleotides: TGTGCCAGCAGTGATATTGGCGGCTCACCCCTCCACTTT. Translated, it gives CASSDIGGSPLHF.